This TCR beta chain was recorded in a study of T cell changes during pregnancy in multiple sclerosis (dated by TCRdb to about 2019). About the investigation overall: The study looked at changes in the T cell repertoire across pregnancy in women with multiple sclerosis.

From the cysteine up to the phenylalanine, the CDR3 has a length of 17 residues. Solely the CDR3 DNA is kept, with 51 bases framed from the first base. The germline V gene encodes CDR1 SGDLS and CDR2 YYNGEE. V gives up 4 bases and J gives up 4 bases, and the segment between their germline ends measures 23 bases. The library was made by the immunoSEQ multiplex PCR assay. TCRdb obtained this table from immuneACCESS and retained in-frame rearrangements with V and J assigned. These tables miss some clones; where compared with another copy, unresolved V genes account for less than half of the shortfall, and the remainder is unexplained. The sample contains roughly 58,000 clones, 90% of them found a single time. The ten largest account for 2.5% to 3.5% of the sample. On this clone itself: Its antigen is not yet known. No base qualities exist here, and no much larger clone lies one base off it.

The sequence links TRBV9 to TRBJ1-2, with TRBD1 as a weak D call on 5 bases. Material: CD8+ T cells from peripheral blood mononuclear cells, obtained before pregnancy. The clonotype comes from a female donor with multiple sclerosis, enrolled in a pregnancy study. The CDR3 amino acid sequence is: CASSPYDKAQGVYGYTF. The nucleotide sequence is given as TGTGCCAGCAGCCCCTACGACAAGGCGCAGGGCGTCTATGGCTACACCTTC.